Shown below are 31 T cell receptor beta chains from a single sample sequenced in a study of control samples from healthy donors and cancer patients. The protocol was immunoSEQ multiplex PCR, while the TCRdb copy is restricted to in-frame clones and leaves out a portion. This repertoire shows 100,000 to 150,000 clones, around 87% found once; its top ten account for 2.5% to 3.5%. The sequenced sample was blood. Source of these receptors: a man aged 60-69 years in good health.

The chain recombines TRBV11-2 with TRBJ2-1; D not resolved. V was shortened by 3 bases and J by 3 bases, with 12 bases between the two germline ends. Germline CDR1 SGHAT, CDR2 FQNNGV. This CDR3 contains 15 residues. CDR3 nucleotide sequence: TGTGCCAGCAGCTTCAACAGTGTCGACTACAATGAGCAGTTCTTC. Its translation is CASSFNSVDYNEQFF.

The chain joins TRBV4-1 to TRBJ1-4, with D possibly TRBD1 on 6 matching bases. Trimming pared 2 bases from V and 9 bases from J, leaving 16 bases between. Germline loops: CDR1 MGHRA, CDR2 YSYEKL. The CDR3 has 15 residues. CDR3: CASSQLTGSAQKLFF. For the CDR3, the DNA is TGCGCCAGCAGCCAACTGACAGGCTCGGCGCAAAAACTGTTTTTT.

The CDR3 is CASSPVQGATYDYEQYF. The DNA of the CDR3 is TGTGCCAGCAGCCCAGTACAGGGGGCGACATACGACTACGAGCAGTACTTC. The V gene is TRBV3-1 (or the pseudogene TRBV3-2), the J gene TRBJ2-7; 9 nucleotides align to TRBD1. The CDR3 contains 17 residues. The V segment lost 4 bases and the J segment 3 bases; nucleotides outside the gene matches: 13. CDR1 and CDR2 from the germline V gene are LGHDT and YNNKEL (reference sequence).

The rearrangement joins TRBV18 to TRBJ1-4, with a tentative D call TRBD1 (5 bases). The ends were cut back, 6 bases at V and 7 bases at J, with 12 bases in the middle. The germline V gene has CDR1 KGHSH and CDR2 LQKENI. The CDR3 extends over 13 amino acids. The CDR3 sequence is CASSVQGSEKLFF. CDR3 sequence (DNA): TGTGCCAGCTCTGTGCAGGGTAGTGAAAAACTGTTTTTT.

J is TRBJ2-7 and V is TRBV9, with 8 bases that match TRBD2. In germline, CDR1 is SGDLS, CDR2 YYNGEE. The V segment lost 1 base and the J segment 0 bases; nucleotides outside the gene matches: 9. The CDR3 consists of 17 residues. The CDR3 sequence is CASSVTGGGTSSYEQYF. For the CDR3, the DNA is TGTGCCAGCAGCGTAACTGGCGGGGGGACTAGCTCCTACGAGCAGTACTTC.

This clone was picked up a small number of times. The CDR3 is CSASKGAGYTF. The CDR3 nucleotides are TGCAGTGCTAGTAAAGGGGCCGGCTACACCTTC. The V call is TRBV20-1, the J call TRBJ1-2; D may be TRBD1 (5 bases). The CDR3 has 11 amino acids. CDR1 DFQATT and CDR2 SNEGSKA come from the germline V gene (reference sequence). The V and J ends lost 3 bases and 8 bases respectively, with 10 bases between them.

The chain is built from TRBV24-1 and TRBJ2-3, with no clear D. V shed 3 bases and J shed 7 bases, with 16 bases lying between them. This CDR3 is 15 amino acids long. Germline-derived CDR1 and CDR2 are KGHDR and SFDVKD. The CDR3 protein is CATSDPTAVGYTQYF. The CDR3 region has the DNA TGTGCCACCAGTGATCCGACGGCCGTGGGATATACGCAGTATTTT.

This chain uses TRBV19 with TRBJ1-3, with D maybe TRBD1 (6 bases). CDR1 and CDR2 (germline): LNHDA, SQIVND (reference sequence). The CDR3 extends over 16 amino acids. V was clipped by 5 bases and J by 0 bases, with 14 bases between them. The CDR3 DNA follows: TGTGCCAGTAGTGTCGCAGGGGTTGCCTCTGGAAACACCATATATTTT. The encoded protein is CASSVAGVASGNTIYF.

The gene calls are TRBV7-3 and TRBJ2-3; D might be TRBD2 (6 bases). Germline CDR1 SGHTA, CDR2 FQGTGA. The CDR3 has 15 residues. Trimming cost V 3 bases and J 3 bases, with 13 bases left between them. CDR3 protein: CASSFSGAYTDTQYF. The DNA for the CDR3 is TGTGCCAGCAGCTTTAGCGGAGCCTATACAGATACGCAGTATTTT.

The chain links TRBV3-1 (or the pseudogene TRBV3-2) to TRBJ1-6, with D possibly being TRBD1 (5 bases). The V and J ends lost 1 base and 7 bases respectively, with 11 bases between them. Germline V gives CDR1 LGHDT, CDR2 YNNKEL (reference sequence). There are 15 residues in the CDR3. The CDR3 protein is CASSQVFGGNSPLHF. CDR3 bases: TGTGCCAGCAGCCAAGTATTTGGGGGGAATTCACCCCTCCACTTT.

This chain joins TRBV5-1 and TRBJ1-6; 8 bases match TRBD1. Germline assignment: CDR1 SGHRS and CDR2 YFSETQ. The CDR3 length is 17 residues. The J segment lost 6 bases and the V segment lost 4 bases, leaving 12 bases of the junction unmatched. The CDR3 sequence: CASSTWTGTGSNSPLHF. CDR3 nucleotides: TGCGCCAGCAGCACCTGGACAGGGACGGGGTCTAATTCACCCCTCCACTTT. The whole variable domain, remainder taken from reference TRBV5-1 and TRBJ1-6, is KAGVTQTPRYLIKTRGQQVTLSCSPISGHRSVSWYQQTPGQGLQFLFEYFSETQRNKGNFPGRFSGRQFSNSRSEMNVSTLELGDSALYLCASSTWTGTGSNSPLHFGNGTRLTVT.

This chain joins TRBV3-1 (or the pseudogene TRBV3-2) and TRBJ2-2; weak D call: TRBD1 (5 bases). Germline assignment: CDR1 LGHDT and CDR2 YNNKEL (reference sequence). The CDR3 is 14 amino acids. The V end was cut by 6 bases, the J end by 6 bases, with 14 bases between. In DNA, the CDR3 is TGTGCCAGCAGTTACTTGGAAGGGGCCGGGGAGCTGTTTTTT. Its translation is CASSYLEGAGELFF.

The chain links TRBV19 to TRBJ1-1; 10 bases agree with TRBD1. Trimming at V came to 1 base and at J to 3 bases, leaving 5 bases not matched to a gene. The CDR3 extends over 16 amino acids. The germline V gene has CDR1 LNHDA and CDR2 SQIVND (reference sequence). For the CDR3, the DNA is TGTGCCAGTAGTATAGGGACAGGGGGGGAGGACACTGAAGCTTTCTTT. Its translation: CASSIGTGGEDTEAFF.

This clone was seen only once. The chain's CDR3 is CASSPRQLAAGELFF. CDR3 in DNA: TGTGCCAGCTCACCTCGTCAACTAGCGGCCGGGGAGCTGTTTTTT. The V and J genes are TRBV18 and TRBJ2-2; 8 nucleotides match TRBD2. The CDR3 sequence is 15 residues long. V lost 3 bases and J lost 6; bases outside the gene matches: 6. Germline CDR1 is KGHSH and CDR2 is LQKENI.

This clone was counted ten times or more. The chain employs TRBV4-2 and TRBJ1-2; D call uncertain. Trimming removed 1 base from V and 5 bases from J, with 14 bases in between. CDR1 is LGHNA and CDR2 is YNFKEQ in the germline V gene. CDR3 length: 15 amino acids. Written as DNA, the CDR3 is TGTGCCAGCAGCCAAGGTGGGTCCGGCGAGTATGGCTACACCTTC. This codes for CASSQGGSGEYGYTF.

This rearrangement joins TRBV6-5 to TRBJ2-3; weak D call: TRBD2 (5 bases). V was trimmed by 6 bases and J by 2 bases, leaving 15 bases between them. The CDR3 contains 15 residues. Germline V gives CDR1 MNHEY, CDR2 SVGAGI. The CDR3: CASRDLGLPTDTQYF. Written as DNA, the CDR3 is TGTGCCAGCAGGGACTTAGGTCTTCCCACAGATACGCAGTATTTT.

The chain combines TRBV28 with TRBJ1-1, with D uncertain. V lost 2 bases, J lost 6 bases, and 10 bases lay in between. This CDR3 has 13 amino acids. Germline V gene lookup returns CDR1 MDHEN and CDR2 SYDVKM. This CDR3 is CASSLERASEAFF. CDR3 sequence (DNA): TGTGCCAGCAGTTTAGAAAGGGCCTCTGAAGCTTTCTTT.

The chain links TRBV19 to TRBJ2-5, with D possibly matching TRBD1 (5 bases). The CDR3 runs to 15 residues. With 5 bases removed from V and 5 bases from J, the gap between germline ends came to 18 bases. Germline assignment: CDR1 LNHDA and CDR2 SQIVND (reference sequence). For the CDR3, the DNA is TGTGCCAGTAGTCGCCTGGGGCAGCCAGCGGAGACCCAGTACTTC. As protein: CASSRLGQPAETQYF.

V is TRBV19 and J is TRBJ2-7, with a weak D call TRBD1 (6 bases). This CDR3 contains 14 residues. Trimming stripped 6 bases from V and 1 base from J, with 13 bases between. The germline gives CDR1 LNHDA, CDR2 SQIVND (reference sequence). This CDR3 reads CASRHTGTSYEQYF. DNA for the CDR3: TGTGCCAGTAGGCACACCGGGACATCCTACGAGCAGTACTTC.

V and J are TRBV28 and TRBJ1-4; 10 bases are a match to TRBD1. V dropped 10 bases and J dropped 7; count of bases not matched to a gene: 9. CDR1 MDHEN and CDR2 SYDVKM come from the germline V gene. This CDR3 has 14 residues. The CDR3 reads CATWGTGEGEKLFF. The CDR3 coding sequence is TGTGCCACTTGGGGGACAGGGGAGGGTGAAAAACTGTTTTTT.

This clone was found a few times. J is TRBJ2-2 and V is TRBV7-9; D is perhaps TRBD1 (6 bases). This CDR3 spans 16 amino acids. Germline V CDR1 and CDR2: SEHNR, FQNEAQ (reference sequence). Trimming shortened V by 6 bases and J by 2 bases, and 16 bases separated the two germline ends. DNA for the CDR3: TGTGCCAGCAGACCTCCCGGGACAACTAACACCGGGGAGCTGTTTTTT. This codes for CASRPPGTTNTGELFF. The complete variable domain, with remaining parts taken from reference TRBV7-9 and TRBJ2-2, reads DTGVSQNPRHKITKRGQNVTFRCDPISEHNRLYWYRQTLGQGPEFLTYFQNEAQLEKSRLLSDRFSAERPKGSFSTLEIQRTEQGDSAMYLCASRPPGTTNTGELFFGEGSRLTVL.

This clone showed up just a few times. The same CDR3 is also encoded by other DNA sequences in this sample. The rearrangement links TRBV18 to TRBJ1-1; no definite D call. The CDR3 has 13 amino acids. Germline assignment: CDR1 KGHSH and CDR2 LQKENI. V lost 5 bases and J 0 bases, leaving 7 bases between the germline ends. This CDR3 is CASSSGLNTEAFF. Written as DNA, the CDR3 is TGTGCCAGCTCATCAGGTTTGAACACTGAAGCTTTCTTT.

The CDR3 DNA sequence: TGCGCCAGCAGCTTGGTCCAGGGGCTCTCCTACGAGCAGTACTTC. Translation gives CASSLVQGLSYEQYF. The chain is built from TRBV5-1 and TRBJ2-7; D is perhaps TRBD1 (6 bases). The CDR3 runs 15 residues. Per the germline V gene, CDR1 is SGHRS and CDR2 is YFSETQ. V lost 0 bases and J lost 0, with 10 bases in between.

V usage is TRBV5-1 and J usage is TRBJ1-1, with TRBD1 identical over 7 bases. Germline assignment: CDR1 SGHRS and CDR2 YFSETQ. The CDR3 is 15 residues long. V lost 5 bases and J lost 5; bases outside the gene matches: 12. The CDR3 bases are TGCGCCAGCAGGAAGTCGATAGGACAGGTTACTGAAGCTTTCTTT. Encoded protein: CASRKSIGQVTEAFF.

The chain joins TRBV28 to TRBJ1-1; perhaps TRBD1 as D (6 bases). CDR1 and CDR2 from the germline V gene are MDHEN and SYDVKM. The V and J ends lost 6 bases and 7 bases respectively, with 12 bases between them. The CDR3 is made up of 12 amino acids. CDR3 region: CASRTTGYEAFF. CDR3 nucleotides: TGTGCCAGCAGAACGACAGGCTATGAAGCTTTCTTT.

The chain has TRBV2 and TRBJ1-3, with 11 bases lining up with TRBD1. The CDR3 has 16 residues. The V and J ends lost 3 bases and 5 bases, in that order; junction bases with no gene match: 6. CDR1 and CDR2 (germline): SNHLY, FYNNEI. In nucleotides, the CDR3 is TGTGCCAGCAGTGACCGGACAGGGGGCGCGAGAAACACCATATATTTT. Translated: CASSDRTGGARNTIYF.

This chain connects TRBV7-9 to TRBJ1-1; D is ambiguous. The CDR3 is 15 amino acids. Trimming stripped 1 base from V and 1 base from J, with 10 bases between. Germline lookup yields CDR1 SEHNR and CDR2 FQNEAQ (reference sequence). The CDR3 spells CASSLDGLRNTEAFF. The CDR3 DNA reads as TGTGCCAGCAGCTTAGACGGCCTTCGGAACACTGAAGCTTTCTTT.

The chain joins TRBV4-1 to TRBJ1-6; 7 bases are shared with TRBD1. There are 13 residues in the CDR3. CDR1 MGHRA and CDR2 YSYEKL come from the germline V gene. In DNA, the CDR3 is TGCCCCTGTCGCGACAGGGCTACTTCACCCCTCCACTTT. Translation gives CPCRDRATSPLHF.

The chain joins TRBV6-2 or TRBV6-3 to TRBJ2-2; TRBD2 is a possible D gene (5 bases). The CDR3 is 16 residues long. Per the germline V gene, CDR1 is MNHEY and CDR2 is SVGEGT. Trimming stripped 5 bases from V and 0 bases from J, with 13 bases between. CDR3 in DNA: TGTGCCAGCAGTCGCCCGAGGGCCACGAACACCGGGGAGCTGTTTTTT. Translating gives CASSRPRATNTGELFF.

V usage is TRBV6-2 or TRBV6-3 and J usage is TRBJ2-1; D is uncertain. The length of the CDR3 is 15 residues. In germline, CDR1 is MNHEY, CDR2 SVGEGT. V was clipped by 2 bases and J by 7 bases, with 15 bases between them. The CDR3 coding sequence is TGTGCCAGCAGTTACGTGGGTCGGGCTCAGAATGAGCAGTTCTTC. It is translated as CASSYVGRAQNEQFF.

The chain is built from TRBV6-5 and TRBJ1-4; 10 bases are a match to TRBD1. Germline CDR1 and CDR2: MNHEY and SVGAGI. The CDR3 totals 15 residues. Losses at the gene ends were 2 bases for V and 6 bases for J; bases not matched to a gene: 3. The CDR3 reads CASSYLTGGDEKLFF. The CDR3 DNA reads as TGTGCCAGCAGTTACCTGACAGGGGGCGATGAAAAACTGTTTTTT.